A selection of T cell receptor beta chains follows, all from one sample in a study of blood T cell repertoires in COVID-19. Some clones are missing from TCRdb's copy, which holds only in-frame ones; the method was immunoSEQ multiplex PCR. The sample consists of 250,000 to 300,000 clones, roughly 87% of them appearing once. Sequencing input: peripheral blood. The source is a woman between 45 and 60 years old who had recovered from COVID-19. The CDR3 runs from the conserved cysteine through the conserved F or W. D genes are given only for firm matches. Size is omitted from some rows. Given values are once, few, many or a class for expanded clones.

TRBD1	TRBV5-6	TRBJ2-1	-	CASSLEVTGIRNEQFF	TGTGCCAGCAGCTTGGAGGTGACAGGGATAAGAAATGAGCAGTTCTTC
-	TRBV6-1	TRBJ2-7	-	CASSGYGYRSSYEQYF	TGTGCCAGCAGTGGGTATGGATACAGAAGCTCCTACGAGCAGTACTTC
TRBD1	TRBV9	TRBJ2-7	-	CASSADRGEQYF	TGTGCCAGCAGCGCCGACAGGGGCGAGCAGTACTTC
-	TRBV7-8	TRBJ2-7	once	CASSLATGGKGYEQYF	TGTGCCAGCAGCTTAGCGACTGGCGGGAAGGGCTACGAGCAGTACTTC
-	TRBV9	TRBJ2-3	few	CASSGGGDTQYF	TGTGCCAGCAGTGGAGGAGGAGATACGCAGTATTTT
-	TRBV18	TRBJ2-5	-	CASSPPARRETQYF	TGTGCCAGCTCACCACCCGCACGGAGGGAGACCCAGTACTTC
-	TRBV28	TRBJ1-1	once	CASSLGHQWNTEAFF	TGTGCCAGCAGTTTAGGCCACCAATGGAACACTGAAGCTTTCTTT
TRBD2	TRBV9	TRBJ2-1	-	CASSRTSGPYNEQFF	TGTGCCAGCAGCAGGACTAGCGGTCCGTACAATGAGCAGTTCTTC
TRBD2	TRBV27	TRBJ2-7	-	CASSLFPGLVVEQYF	TGTGCCAGCAGTTTATTCCCGGGACTAGTGGTTGAGCAGTACTTC
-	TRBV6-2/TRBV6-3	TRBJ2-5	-	CASSYGRTQYF	TGTGCCAGCAGTTACGGGCGGACCCAGTACTTC
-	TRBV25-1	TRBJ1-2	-	CASSEVWGGGYTF	TGTGCCAGCAGTGAAGTTTGGGGGGGTGGCTACACCTTC
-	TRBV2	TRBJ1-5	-	CASVRQTNQPQHF	TGTGCCAGCGTACGACAGACAAATCAGCCCCAGCATTTT
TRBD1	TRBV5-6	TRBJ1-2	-	CASSLRTGGGYTF	TGTGCCAGCAGCCTACGGACAGGAGGTGGCTACACCTTC
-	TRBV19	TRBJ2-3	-	CASNTGQRTDTQYF	TGTGCCAGTAACACCGGACAGCGCACAGATACGCAGTATTTT
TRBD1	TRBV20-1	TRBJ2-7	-	CSATQGREQYF	TGCAGTGCTACACAGGGGCGGGAGCAGTACTTC
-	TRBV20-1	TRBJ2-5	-	CSASFGGFEETQYF	TGCAGTGCTAGTTTTGGGGGGTTTGAGGAGACCCAGTACTTC
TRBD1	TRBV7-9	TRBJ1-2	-	CASSLEQGVVGYTF	TGTGCCAGCAGCTTAGAACAGGGGGTGGTTGGCTACACCTTC
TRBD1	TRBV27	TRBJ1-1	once	CASSPITPGQGSSFF	TGTGCCAGCAGTCCGATTACCCCGGGACAGGGATCTTCTTTCTTT
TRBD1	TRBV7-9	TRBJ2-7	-	CASSAKGTGNHEQYF	TGTGCCAGCAGCGCAAAGGGGACAGGGAATCACGAGCAGTACTTC
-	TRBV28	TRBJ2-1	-	CASSLGGPTRNEQFF	TGTGCCAGCAGTTTAGGGGGCCCAACTAGGAATGAGCAGTTCTTC
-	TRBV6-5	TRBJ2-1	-	CATAWVAGNEQFF	TGTGCCACCGCGTGGGTAGCAGGGAATGAGCAGTTCTTC
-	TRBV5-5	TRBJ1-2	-	CASTPIGERVRGYTF	TGTGCCAGCACCCCGATCGGGGAACGAGTGCGTGGCTACACCTTC
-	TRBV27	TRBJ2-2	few	CASSQWTAAGELFF	TGTGCCAGCAGTCAATGGACAGCGGCCGGGGAGCTGTTTTTT
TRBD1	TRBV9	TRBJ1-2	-	CASSVGTGDGYTF	TGTGCCAGCAGCGTAGGGACAGGGGATGGCTACACCTTC
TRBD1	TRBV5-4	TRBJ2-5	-	CASSSGTGQETQYF	TGTGCCAGCAGCTCCGGGACAGGACAAGAGACCCAGTACTTC
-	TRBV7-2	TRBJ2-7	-	CASSLVGGRIYEQYF	TGTGCCAGCAGCTTAGTAGGCGGGCGGATTTACGAGCAGTACTTC
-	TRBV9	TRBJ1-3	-	CASSRAWTAGNTIYF	TGTGCCAGCAGCCGTGCTTGGACAGCTGGAAACACCATATATTTT
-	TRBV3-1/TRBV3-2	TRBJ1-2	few	CASSQRRAYGYTF	TGTGCCAGCAGCCAGAGGCGGGCCTATGGCTACACCTTC
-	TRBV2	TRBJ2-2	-	CASSGVVRTGELFF	TGTGCCAGCAGTGGGGTGGTGAGGACCGGGGAGCTGTTTTTT